This section outlines one TCR beta chain sequence together with its context. Its specificity is not known. The sample comes from a study of blood T cells in healthy people across ages. V gave up 4 bases and J gave up 4 bases, with 14 bases separating them. The CDR3 is made up of 14 amino acids. The germline CDR1 and CDR2 sequences are SGHRS and YFSETQ. Researchers isolated at least 6 million PBMCs per sample. Study-wide results and limits: Because donor CMV status was unknown, expanded clonotype changes were possibly confounded.

The second PCR ran about 6 to 12 cycles with a sample-barcoded 5' primer and J-beta primers. In TCRdb, the 5' RACE reads were re-called with MiXCR into one record per CDR3 protein. The sample yields about 1.1 million distinct CDR3 sequences, approximately 38% seen once. The rearrangement uses TRBV5-1 and TRBJ2-5; TRBD1 might be the D (5 bases). The source material was blood. The TCR was taken from a man between 18 and 29 years old in good health. The DNA for the CDR3 is TGCGCCAGCAGCGTGTTCAGGGATGGAGAGACCCAGTACTTC. Its protein product is CASSVFRDGETQYF.